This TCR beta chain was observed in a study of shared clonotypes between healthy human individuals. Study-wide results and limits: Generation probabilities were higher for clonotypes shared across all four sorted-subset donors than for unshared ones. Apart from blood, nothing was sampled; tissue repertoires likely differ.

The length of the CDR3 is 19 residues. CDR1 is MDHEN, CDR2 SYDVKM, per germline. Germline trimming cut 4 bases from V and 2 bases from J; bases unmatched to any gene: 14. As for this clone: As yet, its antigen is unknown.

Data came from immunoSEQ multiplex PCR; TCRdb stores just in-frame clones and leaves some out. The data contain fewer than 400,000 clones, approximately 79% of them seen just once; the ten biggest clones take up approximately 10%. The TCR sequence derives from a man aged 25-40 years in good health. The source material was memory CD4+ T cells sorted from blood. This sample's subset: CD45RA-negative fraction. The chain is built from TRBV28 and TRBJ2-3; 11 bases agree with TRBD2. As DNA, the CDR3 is TGTGCCAGCAGTTCCCTACTAGCGGGAGTGGGCTCCCACACAGATACGCAGTATTTT. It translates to CASSSLLAGVGSHTDTQYF.